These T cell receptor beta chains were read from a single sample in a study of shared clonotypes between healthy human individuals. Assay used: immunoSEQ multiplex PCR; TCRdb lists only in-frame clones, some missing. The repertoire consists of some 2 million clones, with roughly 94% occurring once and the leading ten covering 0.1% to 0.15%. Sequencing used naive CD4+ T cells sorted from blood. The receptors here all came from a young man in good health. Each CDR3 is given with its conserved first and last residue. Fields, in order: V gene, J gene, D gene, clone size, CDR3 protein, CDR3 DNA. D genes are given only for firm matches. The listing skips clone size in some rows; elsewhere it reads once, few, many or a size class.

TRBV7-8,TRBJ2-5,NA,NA,CASSPGQNYETQYF,TGTGCCAGCAGCCCAGGACAGAACTACGAGACCCAGTACTTC
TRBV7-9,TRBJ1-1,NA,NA,CASSFAYRTGEAFF,TGTGCCAGCAGCTTCGCCTACCGTACAGGGGAAGCTTTCTTT
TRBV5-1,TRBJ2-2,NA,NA,CASNPTLGRSTGELFF,TGCGCCAGCAACCCAACCCTTGGCAGGTCGACCGGGGAGCTGTTTTTT
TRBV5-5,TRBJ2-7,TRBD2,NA,CASSLTSGSSYEQYF,TGTGCCAGCAGCTTGACTAGCGGGAGCTCCTACGAGCAGTACTTC
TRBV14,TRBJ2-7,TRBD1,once,CASSAYRGPYEQYF,TGTGCCAGCAGCGCTTACAGGGGGCCCTACGAGCAGTACTTC
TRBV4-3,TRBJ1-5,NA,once,CASSQEVDTGSRPQHF,TGCGCCAGCAGCCAAGAAGTAGATACAGGTTCCCGGCCCCAGCATTTT
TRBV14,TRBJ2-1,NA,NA,CASSLGADYYNEQFF,TGTGCCAGCAGCCTCGGGGCGGACTACTACAATGAGCAGTTCTTC
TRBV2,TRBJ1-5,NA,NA,CASRVEGVQPQHF,TGTGCCAGCAGAGTAGAAGGGGTTCAGCCCCAGCATTTT
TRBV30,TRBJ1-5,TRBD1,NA,CACQKQGAWGQPQHF,TGTGCCTGCCAAAAACAGGGGGCTTGGGGTCAGCCCCAGCATTTT
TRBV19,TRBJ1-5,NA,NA,CASRPPGGVQPQHF,TGTGCCAGTAGGCCCCCGGGGGGGGTCCAGCCCCAGCATTTT
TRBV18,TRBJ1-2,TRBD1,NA,CASSPQGANSNYGYTF,TGTGCCAGCTCACCACAGGGGGCTAACTCTAACTATGGCTACACCTTC
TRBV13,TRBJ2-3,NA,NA,CASSLVAKGKTDTQYF,TGTGCCAGCAGCTTGGTAGCGAAGGGAAAAACAGATACGCAGTATTTT
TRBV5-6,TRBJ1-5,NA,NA,CASSAWSQPQHF,TGTGCCAGCAGCGCGTGGAGTCAGCCCCAGCATTTT
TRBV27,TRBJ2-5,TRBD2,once,CASSPRAGGFVGETQYF,TGTGCCAGCAGTCCACGAGCGGGGGGGTTTGTAGGAGAGACCCAGTACTTC
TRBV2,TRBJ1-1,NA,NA,CASSEALGEAFF,TGTGCCAGCAGTGAAGCGCTTGGGGAAGCTTTCTTT
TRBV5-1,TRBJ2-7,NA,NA,CASTRDASSYEQYF,TGCGCCAGCACCCGGGACGCGAGCTCCTACGAGCAGTACTTC
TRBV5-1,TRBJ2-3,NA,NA,CASSLRGPPSTDTQYF,TGCGCCAGCAGCTTGAGAGGGCCACCGAGTACAGATACGCAGTATTTT
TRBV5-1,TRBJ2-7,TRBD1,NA,CASSPGTGGLYEQYF,TGCGCCAGCAGCCCCGGGACAGGGGGGCTCTACGAGCAGTACTTC
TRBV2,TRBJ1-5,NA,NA,CASSEPLGIQPQHF,TGTGCCAGCAGTGAACCGTTGGGTATTCAGCCCCAGCATTTT
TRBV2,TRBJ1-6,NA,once,CALRRSLNSPLHF,TGTGCCCTCCGGCGGAGTCTTAATTCACCCCTCCACTTT
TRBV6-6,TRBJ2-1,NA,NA,CASAILGEQFF,TGTGCCAGCGCGATCCTGGGTGAGCAGTTCTTC
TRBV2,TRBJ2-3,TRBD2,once,CASSSLAGGHSTQYF,TGTGCCAGCAGTTCTCTAGCGGGGGGGCACAGTACGCAGTATTTT